The next 7 T cell receptor beta chains were all read from a single sample in a study of identifying expanded T cells in peripheral blood. The assay was immunoSEQ multiplex PCR, and TCRdb's table has in-frame clones only and misses some. Of around 100,000 clones in the sample, over 70% are singletons; the top ten hold 4.5% to 6.5%. Sequenced input: blood. All receptors come from a person between 18 and 75 years old in good health.

CDR3 region: CASSQGSGGLSGYTF. The CDR3 DNA follows: TGCGCCAGCAGCCAAGGTTCAGGGGGCCTAAGTGGCTACACCTTC. The gene calls are TRBV4-3 and TRBJ1-2; 8 bases match TRBD1. Germline V gene sequence: CDR1 LGHNA, CDR2 YSLEER. The V segment lost 1 base and the J segment 7 bases; nucleotides outside the gene matches: 8. The CDR3 has 15 amino acids.

V gene TRBV11-1 combines with J gene TRBJ2-7; a possible D gene is TRBD2 (6 bases). From germline, CDR1 is SGHAT and CDR2 FQDESV (reference sequence). This CDR3 is 15 amino acids long. Trimming left V 1 base short and J 6 bases short, with 16 bases between. CDR3 nucleotides: TGTGCCAGCAGCTTAGGGGCGGGACCTTTTTTCGAGCAGTACTTC. This sequence encodes CASSLGAGPFFEQYF.

The chain combines TRBV5-5 with TRBJ2-7; D is perhaps TRBD1 (6 bases). Germline V CDR1 and CDR2: SGHKS, YYEKEE (reference sequence). The CDR3 is 16 amino acids. The V end was cut by 4 bases, the J end by 0 bases, with 17 bases between. For the CDR3, the DNA is TGTGCCAGCAGCACCAACACAGGGATGCCCTCCTACGAGCAGTACTTC. Its protein is CASSTNTGMPSYEQYF.

The table lists this clone with a count of one. CDR3: CAWSVGGDGGEAFF. CDR3 bases: TGTGCCTGGAGTGTAGGAGGGGATGGTGGTGAAGCTTTCTTT. V and J are TRBV30 and TRBJ1-1, with a weak D call TRBD1 (5 bases). The CDR3 contains 14 residues. Germline V CDR1 and CDR2: GTSNPN, SVGIG (reference sequence). V was pared by 0 bases and J by 7 bases, with 15 bases between. Combining the CDR3 with reference TRBV30 and TRBJ1-1 gives the whole variable domain SQTIHQWPATLVQPVGSPLSLECTVEGTSNPNLYWYRQAAGRGLQLLFYSVGIGQISSEVPQNLSASRPQDRQFILSSKKLLLSDSGFYLCAWSVGGDGGEAFFGQGTRLTVV.

The gene calls are TRBV4-1 and TRBJ1-1; the D is unclear. CDR3 size: 14 residues. Trimming stripped 6 bases from V and 0 bases from J, with 11 bases between. Germline V gene sequence: CDR1 MGHRA, CDR2 YSYEKL. CDR3 protein: CASRGSTVNTEAFF. CDR3 nucleotide sequence: TGCGCCAGCAGAGGGAGTACGGTGAACACTGAAGCTTTCTTT.

The V gene is TRBV7-6, the J gene TRBJ1-5; 9 bases map to TRBD1. There are 14 residues in the CDR3. Germline CDR1 reads SGHVS; CDR2 reads FNYEAQ. V shed 5 bases and J 5 bases; nucleotides not matched to a gene: 4. The CDR3 here is CASSKGQGYQPQHF. In nucleotides, the CDR3 is TGTGCCAGCAGCAAGGGACAGGGATATCAGCCCCAGCATTTT.

The chain joins TRBV13 to TRBJ2-7, with D maybe TRBD2 (6 bases). The germline V and J ends were trimmed by 3 bases and 1 base, with 7 bases remaining between them. CDR1 PRHDT and CDR2 FYEKMQ come from the germline V gene (reference sequence). The CDR3 has 13 residues. The CDR3 DNA reads as TGTGCCAGCAGCTTGGGGAGGTCCTACGAGCAGTACTTC. Translated, it gives CASSLGRSYEQYF.